The clone carrying this T cell receptor (beta chain) was counted once. Assay: immunoSEQ multiplex PCR; the TCRdb copy retains only in-frame clones and omits some. The data contain more than 110,000 clones, about three quarters of them singletons. The data belong to a study of cytotoxic CD8 clonotypes in ibrutinib-treated CLL. This CDR3 comprises 14 residues. Trimming pared 6 bases from V and 9 bases from J, leaving 18 bases between. CDR1 is MRHNA, CDR2 SNTAGT, per germline. This sequence was found in a human donor with chronic lymphocytic leukemia. The sequencing used PBMCs, collected after 24 months of ibrutinib treatment. The chain uses TRBV6-4 and TRBJ2-1; D tentatively fits TRBD1 or TRBD2 (7 bases each). CDR3 amino acids: CASSPGEGAVEQFF. CDR3 coding DNA: TGTGCCAGCAGCCCCGGGGAGGGGGCGGTTGAGCAGTTCTTC.